What follows is one TCR beta chain and its context. The study ran its PCR with 60 Vbeta and 13 Jbeta primers. The protocol was immunoSEQ multiplex PCR, while the TCRdb copy is restricted to in-frame clones and leaves out a portion. The table has approximately 150,000 clones, roughly 79% seen once; the top ten hold under 1.5%. The source of the sample is a study of cytomegalovirus exposure and HLA in healthy donors. This CDR3 is built from 19 residues. Trimming took 0 bases from V and 0 from J, leaving 18 bases between them. Germline assignment: CDR1 MGHRA and CDR2 YSYEKL. The V call is TRBV4-1, the J call TRBJ2-1; possible D gene TRBD2, 5 bases. The TCR was taken from a man aged 30-40 years in good health and CMV-seronegative. The sequenced sample consisted of PBMCs. The CDR3 reads CASSQDPAGGDSSYNEQFF. Written as DNA, the CDR3 is TGCGCCAGCAGCCAAGACCCGGCGGGTGGAGATAGCTCCTACAATGAGCAGTTCTTC.